Shown below are 16 T cell receptor beta chains from a single sample sequenced in a study of T cells in Graves' hyperthyroidism and ophthalmopathy. RNA transcripts provided the source from which TCR beta CDR3 regions were amplified. Initially, a first-round RT-PCR of the TCR CDR3 employed the HTBI primer set. TCRdb recomputed calls from the multiplex PCR reads with MiXCR, one row per CDR3 protein. This sample has hundreds of thousands of distinct CDR3 sequences; approximately 15% occur once, and the top ten carry 18%. The source material was blood. The receptor set was obtained from a woman younger than 30 with Graves' hyperthyroidism.

This clonotype showed up many times. This chain joins TRBV7-2 and TRBJ2-7; TRBD2 matches at 7 bases. The length of the CDR3 is 15 residues. V dropped 4 bases and J dropped 6; count of bases not matched to a gene: 12. CDR1 and CDR2 (germline): SGHTA, FQGNSA. The CDR3 spells CASSWTGGTPVEQYF. The CDR3, as DNA: TGTGCCAGCAGCTGGACCGGGGGGACCCCAGTCGAGCAGTACTTC.

The sample holds a few counts of this clonotype. An end of the junction does not agree with germline; a read error may underlie this. This chain connects TRBV7-9 to TRBJ2-3; 10 nucleotides match TRBD2. This CDR3 spans 17 amino acids. Germline CDR1 reads SEHNR; CDR2 reads FQNEAQ (reference sequence). The CDR3 coding sequence is TGTGCCAGCAGCCTAGGAGAGGGGACTAGCGTCACAGATATGCAGTATTTT. This translates into CASSLGEGTSVTDMQYF.

V is TRBV24-1 and J is TRBJ2-5; D perhaps matches TRBD2 (7 bases). CDR3 size: 15 residues. The V gene lost 8 bases and the J gene lost 2 bases, with 17 bases spanning the gap. Germline V gives CDR1 KGHDR, CDR2 SFDVKD. CDR3 region: CATTPPGGEQETQYF. The CDR3 DNA follows: TGTGCCACCACCCCGCCGGGGGGCGAGCAAGAGACCCAGTACTTC.

V and J are TRBV12-3 or TRBV12-4 and TRBJ2-3; TRBD2 matches at 7 bases. The trim removed 4 bases at V and 1 base at J, leaving 5 bases unmatched. CDR3 length: 15 residues. CDR3 nucleotides: TGTGCCAGCAGTTCTTGGGCGGGGGGCACAGATACGCAGTATTTT. Residues: CASSSWAGGTDTQYF.

V is TRBV7-9 and J is TRBJ1-1; D is unresolved. The germline gives CDR1 SEHNR, CDR2 FQNEAQ (reference sequence). Trimming removed 4 bases at V and 0 bases at J, with 9 bases between. CDR3 length: 14 amino acids. The CDR3, as DNA: TGTGCCAGCAGCTCAAGGGAAATGAACACTGAAGCTTTCTTT. This encodes CASSSREMNTEAFF. The entire variable domain, with the rest obtained from reference TRBV7-9 and TRBJ1-1, is as follows: DTGVSQNPRHKITKRGQNVTFRCDPISEHNRLYWYRQTLGQGPEFLTYFQNEAQLEKSRLLSDRFSAERPKGSFSTLEIQRTEQGDSAMYLCASSSREMNTEAFFGQGTRLTVV.

This clonotype was observed at least ten times. The chain uses TRBV27 and TRBJ2-7; 11 bases agree with TRBD1. The CDR3 is 13 residues long. CDR1 is MNHEY, CDR2 SMNVEV, per germline (reference sequence). Unmatched junction bases numbered 4, after V lost 6 bases and J lost 6 bases. CDR3 bases: TGTGCCAGCAGGGGACAGGGGGTCGGCGAGCAGTACTTC. This sequence encodes CASRGQGVGEQYF.

This clonotype turned up a few times. This chain links TRBV20-1 with TRBJ2-1, with unresolved D. Trimming pared 3 bases from V and 4 bases from J, leaving 19 bases between. The CDR3 loop spans 16 amino acids. Germline assignment: CDR1 DFQATT and CDR2 SNEGSKA (reference sequence). CDR3 nucleotides: TGCAGTGCTAGGATCCGACTTCGACCCTCTTACAATGAGCAGTTCTTC. Its translation: CSARIRLRPSYNEQFF.

This clonotype was detected ten times or more. The chain recombines TRBV7-6 with TRBJ2-1, with D uncertain. Germline V lookup: CDR1 SGHVS, CDR2 FNYEAQ. This CDR3 spans 18 amino acids. V was cut by 1 base and J by 2 bases, with 18 bases left in between. CDR3 sequence: CASSLVAGPDAAYNEQFF. CDR3 in DNA: TGTGCCAGCAGCTTAGTGGCCGGGCCCGACGCGGCCTACAATGAGCAGTTCTTC. Variable domain in full (rest from reference TRBV7-6 and TRBJ2-1): GAGVSQSPRYKVTKRGQDVALRCDPISGHVSLYWYRQALGQGPEFLTYFNYEAQQDKSGLPNDRFSAERPEGSISTLTIQRTEQRDSAMYRCASSLVAGPDAAYNEQFFGPGTRLTVL.

Comment on this clonotype: A read error may be the cause here, since a much bigger clone is one base away. The V gene is TRBV12-3 or TRBV12-4, the J gene TRBJ2-7; 8 bases are shared with TRBD2. The DNA end lines up better with TRBJ2-1; the J call may be wrong. This CDR3 is built from 13 residues. CDR3 in amino acids: CASQREQSYEQFF. The CDR3 region has the DNA TGTGCCAGCCAGCGGGAGCAATCCTACGAGCAGTTCTTC.

The gene calls are TRBV5-6 and TRBJ2-7; 7 bases line up with TRBD1. The CDR3 spans 14 residues. CDR1 is SGHDT, CDR2 YYEEEE, per germline. Losses at the gene ends were 3 bases for V and 2 bases for J; bases not matched to a gene: 5. CDR3 region: CASSSGQKPYEQYF. CDR3 sequence (DNA): TGTGCCAGCAGCTCGGGACAGAAACCCTACGAGCAGTACTTC.

Ten or more counts support this clonotype. The chain links TRBV5-6 to TRBJ2-5; possible D gene TRBD2, 5 bases. The V and J ends lost 0 bases and 2 bases respectively, with 8 bases between them. Per the germline V gene, CDR1 is SGHDT and CDR2 is YYEEEE. This CDR3 is built from 14 residues. Here the CDR3 DNA reads TGTGCCAGCAGCTTGGGTGGGAGACAAGAGACCCAGTACTTC. Its protein is CASSLGGRQETQYF.

The chain uses TRBV19 and TRBJ2-3, with 12 bases that match TRBD2. This CDR3 has 14 residues. Germline loops: CDR1 LNHDA, CDR2 SQIVND (reference sequence). Trimming at V came to 5 bases and at J to 8 bases, leaving 5 bases not matched to a gene. In DNA form, the CDR3 reads TGTGCCAGTAGTTCTGCTAGCGGGGGGGGTACGCAGTATTTT. It codes for CASSSASGGGTQYF. Full variable domain (outside the CDR3, taken from reference TRBV19 and TRBJ2-3): DGGITQSPKYLFRKEGQNVTLSCEQNLNHDAMYWYRQDPGQGLRLIYYSQIVNDFQKGDIAEGYSVSREKKESFPLTVTSAQKNPTAFYLCASSSASGGGTQYFGPGTRLTVL.

This clonotype was counted many times. The gene calls are TRBV7-2 and TRBJ1-2; 7 bases align to TRBD1. Per germline, CDR1 SGHTA and CDR2 FQGNSA. This CDR3 contains 13 residues. The V segment lost 4 bases and the J segment 4 bases; nucleotides outside the gene matches: 3. CDR3 residues: CASSSWTGYGYTF. The DNA for the CDR3 is TGTGCCAGCAGCTCCTGGACAGGCTATGGCTACACCTTC.

This chain links TRBV6-1 with TRBJ2-1; perhaps TRBD2 as D (7 bases). Germline loops: CDR1 MNHNS, CDR2 SASEGT. The V gene lost 0 bases and the J gene lost 6 bases, with 12 bases spanning the gap. The CDR3 loop spans 15 amino acids. CDR3 residues: CASSEAARGPNEQFF. The CDR3 region has the DNA TGTGCCAGCAGTGAAGCTGCGCGGGGGCCCAATGAGCAGTTCTTC.

This clonotype appeared many times. The chain has TRBV6-5 and TRBJ2-1, with D uncertain. Looked up from germline, CDR1 is MNHEY and CDR2 is SVGAGI. The CDR3 is 14 amino acids. Trimming stripped 5 bases from V and 3 bases from J, with 11 bases between. The CDR3 loop is CASSRGQVYNEQFF. The CDR3, as DNA: TGTGCCAGCAGTCGTGGGCAAGTCTACAATGAGCAGTTCTTC.

In nucleotides, the CDR3 is TGTGCCAGCAGCTTAGCAGGGGGGATATTCACCGGGGAGCTGTTTTTT. Translated: CASSLAGGIFTGELFF. This chain uses TRBV7-2 with TRBJ2-2; D assignment may be TRBD1 or TRBD2 (6 bases each). The CDR3 totals 16 residues. Between the trimmed V and J ends, which lost 0 bases and 4 bases, there was a span of 12 bases. CDR1 is SGHTA, CDR2 FQGNSA, per germline.